These 5 T cell receptor beta chains share one sample of origin, sequenced in a study of blood T cells in healthy people across ages. Primed by a sample-barcoded 5' primer and a J-beta primer mix, a second PCR proceeded for roughly 6 to 12 cycles. TCRdb used MiXCR to reprocess the 5' RACE reads, holding one entry per CDR3 protein. The sample holds about 1.1 million distinct CDR3 sequences, 35% to 40% seen once. What was sequenced was blood. Source of these receptors: a man younger than 30 in good health.

V is TRBV20-1 and J is TRBJ1-2; 7 bases map to TRBD1. J lost 2 bases, V lost 0 bases, and 0 bases had no gene match. There are 13 residues in the CDR3. The germline V gene has CDR1 DFQATT and CDR2 SNEGSKA (reference sequence). In DNA, the CDR3 is TGCAGTGCTAGAGAGGACAGGAACTATGGCTACACCTTC. This encodes CSAREDRNYGYTF.

The rearrangement uses TRBV28 and TRBJ2-3, with D maybe TRBD1 (5 bases). Germline assignment: CDR1 MDHEN and CDR2 SYDVKM. There are 16 residues in the CDR3. Trimming took off 3 bases at V and 1 base at J, with 14 bases between the two ends. Here the CDR3 reads CASSFAQGPRTDTQYF. CDR3 nucleotides: TGTGCCAGCAGTTTCGCCCAGGGCCCCCGCACAGATACGCAGTATTTT.

This clonotype has only a few counts. V usage is TRBV10-3 and J usage is TRBJ1-1; D is ambiguous. The CDR3 length is 13 residues. From germline, CDR1 is ENHRY and CDR2 SYGVKD. Trimming took off 3 bases at V and 1 base at J, with 6 bases between the two ends. For the CDR3, the DNA is TGTGCCATCAGTGATCTGAAGAACACTGAAGCTTTCTTT. Amino acids: CAISDLKNTEAFF.

The chain has TRBV20-1 and TRBJ2-7, with D perhaps matching TRBD2 (6 bases). Judging by the DNA end, TRBJ2-5 fits better; the J call may be wrong. Germline V gene sequence: CDR1 DFQATT, CDR2 SNEGSKA (reference sequence). The length of the CDR3 is 14 residues. CDR3 nucleotide sequence: TGCAGTGCTATCGGGGGATGGAGCGAAAGGACCCAGTACTTC. Its translation is CSAIGGWSERTQYF.

This clonotype was detected only a few times. The chain recombines TRBV11-2 with TRBJ2-1, with a tentative D call TRBD1 (6 bases). Germline assignment: CDR1 SGHAT and CDR2 FQNNGV. V lost 0 bases and J 6 bases, leaving 24 bases between the germline ends. The CDR3 is 19 residues long. The CDR3 is CASSLDGVAGELLGNEQFF. CDR3 coding DNA: TGTGCCAGCAGCTTAGATGGAGTTGCAGGGGAGTTGCTGGGCAATGAGCAGTTCTTC. The full variable domain, in which reference TRBV11-2 and TRBJ2-1 provide the parts outside the CDR3, is EAGVAQSPRYKIIEKRQSVAFWCNPISGHATLYWYQQILGQGPKLLIQFQNNGVVDDSQLPKDRFSAERLKGVDSTLKIQPAKLEDSAVYLCASSLDGVAGELLGNEQFFGPGTRLTVL.